Presented here are 9 T cell receptor beta chains from one specimen sequenced in a study of vaccination effects on CD4 cells after COVID-19. CD4+ T cells specific for antigen were expanded with viral peptide pools by the ViraFEST assay before sequencing. Following 10 days of culture, CD4+ T cells were isolated. Vaccinees lacked prior SARS-CoV-2 infection and tested negative for nucleocapsid antibodies. For these receptors, no antigen is known. Libraries were prepared by immunoSEQ multiplex PCR; TCRdb keeps only in-frame clonotypes and omits some of them. The sample lists about 40,000 clones, around 70% occurring once. The sequenced sample was CD4+ T cells from PBMCs cultured with SARS-CoV-2 spike peptides, obtained before COVID-19 vaccination. The receptors shown here come from a human donor who received a COVID-19 vaccine.

CDR3 sequence reads: CASSDPSGAPNEQFF. The CDR3 nucleotides read TGTGCCAGCAGTGATCCTAGCGGGGCCCCAAATGAGCAGTTCTTC. This chain links TRBV6-1 with TRBJ2-1; the match to TRBD2 covers 9 bases. CDR1 and CDR2 from the germline V gene are MNHNS and SASEGT. This CDR3 contains 15 residues. The junction had 7 bases not matched to a gene; V was cut back by 3 bases and J by 7 bases.

This clone was picked up a small number of times. The rearrangement joins TRBV14 to TRBJ1-3, with D unresolved. Germline V gives CDR1 SGHDN, CDR2 FVKESK. The CDR3 contains 14 residues. The ends were cut back, 0 bases at V and 4 bases at J, with 7 bases in the middle. The CDR3 region has the DNA TGTGCCAGCAGCCAAGATACGGGAGGAAACACCATATATTTT. Translation: CASSQDTGGNTIYF.

The chain employs TRBV28 and TRBJ2-7; the D gene is possibly TRBD2 (7 bases). Deletions cut 5 bases from V and 7 bases from J, with 15 bases between. CDR1 is MDHEN and CDR2 is SYDVKM in the germline V gene. This CDR3 is 13 amino acids long. The CDR3: CASSRWRGGEQYF. Written as DNA, the CDR3 is TGTGCCAGCAGTCGGTGGAGGGGGGGAGAGCAGTACTTC.

The gene calls are TRBV6-1 and TRBJ2-6; weak D call: TRBD2 (6 bases). This CDR3 has 16 residues. Trimming pared 4 bases from V and 1 base from J, leaving 11 bases between. The V gene's germline CDR1 is MNHNS and CDR2 SASEGT. DNA for the CDR3: TGTGCCAGCAGTGCGCCGGGAGCTTCTGGGGCCAACGTCCTGACTTTC. It yields the protein CASSAPGASGANVLTF.

The chain recombines TRBV18 with TRBJ2-7; no reliable D call. With 3 bases removed from V and 0 bases from J, the gap between germline ends came to 18 bases. The CDR3 has 17 residues. In germline, CDR1 is KGHSH, CDR2 LQKENI. This CDR3 reads CASSPTPPQLSSYEQYF. Written as DNA, the CDR3 is TGTGCCAGCTCACCTACTCCCCCGCAGTTAAGCTCCTACGAGCAGTACTTC. Combining the CDR3 with reference TRBV18 and TRBJ2-7 gives the whole variable domain NAGVMQNPRHLVRRRGQEARLRCSPMKGHSHVYWYRQLPEEGLKFMVYLQKENIIDESGMPKERFSAEFPKEGPSILRIQQVVRGDSAAYFCASSPTPPQLSSYEQYFGPGTRLTVT.

J is TRBJ2-1 and V is TRBV18; D may be TRBD1 or TRBD2 (5 bases each). V lost 6 bases and J lost 6, with 15 bases in between. CDR3 size: 14 residues. Germline assignment: CDR1 KGHSH and CDR2 LQKENI. The chain's CDR3 is CASSLIGTPNEQFF. The CDR3 region has the DNA TGTGCCAGCTCCCTCATCGGGACCCCCAATGAGCAGTTCTTC.

This clone was seen more than once but under ten times. V and J are TRBV2 and TRBJ1-3; D gene uncertain. The CDR3 has 14 residues. Trimming cost V 6 bases and J 0 bases, with 9 bases left between them. Germline V CDR1 and CDR2: SNHLY, FYNNEI. The CDR3 loop reads CASRGGSSGNTIYF. The DNA of the CDR3 is TGTGCCAGCAGAGGAGGGAGCTCTGGAAACACCATATATTTT.

This clone was found once. This chain joins TRBV18 and TRBJ1-2, with D possibly being TRBD1 (5 bases). Germline V lookup: CDR1 KGHSH, CDR2 LQKENI. Between the trimmed V and J ends, which lost 0 bases and 4 bases, there was a span of 9 bases. The CDR3 is 14 amino acids. CDR3 sequence: CASSPPGDSYGYTF. The CDR3 nucleotides read TGTGCCAGCTCACCACCGGGGGATTCCTATGGCTACACCTTC.

The rearrangement uses TRBV6-2 or TRBV6-3 and TRBJ2-2; the match to TRBD2 covers 10 bases. CDR3 length equals 17 residues. Germline-derived CDR1 and CDR2 are MNHEY and SVGEGT. Germline trimming cut 2 bases from V and 7 bases from J; bases unmatched to any gene: 10. The CDR3 coding sequence is TGTGCCAGCAGTTACCGTAGCGGGGGGCCTGAGAACGGGGAGCTGTTTTTT. Protein sequence: CASSYRSGGPENGELFF.